This TCR beta chain was sequenced for a study of blood T cell repertoires in COVID-19. For the study at large: Samples representing acute and convalescent COVID-19 were sourced from the United States, Italy and Spain. The analysed material was cDNA or gDNA that came from T cells, B-cell-depleted T cells, or PBMCs.

The germline CDR1 and CDR2 sequences are MGHDK and SYGVNS. The CDR3 extends over 14 amino acids. V shed 0 bases and J shed 6 bases, with 10 bases lying between them. In the source study's methods: Amplification from reference gene primers served as the basis for estimated nucleated cell counts. The table came from immunoSEQ multiplex PCR; TCRdb's copy has only in-frame clones and leaves some out. From that table come the V and J calls and clone size; the DNA was used to work out D and trimming. The sample lists roughly 110,000 clones, 84% occurring once. The table lists this clone with a count of one.

The V call is TRBV25-1, the J call TRBJ2-3, with a weak D call TRBD2 (7 bases). The specimen sequenced was peripheral blood. This receptor was taken from a woman in her fifties or sixties with acute or convalescent COVID-19. DNA for the CDR3: TGTGCCAGCAGTGAATATGGGGGGGCCGATACGCAGTATTTT. Translated, it gives CASSEYGGADTQYF.